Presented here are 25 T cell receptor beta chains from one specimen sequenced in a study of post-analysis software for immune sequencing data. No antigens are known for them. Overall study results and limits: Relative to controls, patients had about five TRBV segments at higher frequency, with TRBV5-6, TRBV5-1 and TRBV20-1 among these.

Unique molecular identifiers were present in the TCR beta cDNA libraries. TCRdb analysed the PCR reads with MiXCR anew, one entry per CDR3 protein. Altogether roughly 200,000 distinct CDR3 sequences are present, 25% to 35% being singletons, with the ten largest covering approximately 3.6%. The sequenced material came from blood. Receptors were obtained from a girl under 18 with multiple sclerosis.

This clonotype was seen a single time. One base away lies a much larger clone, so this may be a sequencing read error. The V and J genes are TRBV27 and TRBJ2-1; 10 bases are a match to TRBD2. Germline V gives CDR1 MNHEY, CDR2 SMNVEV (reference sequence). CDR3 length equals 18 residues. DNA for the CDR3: TGTGCCAGCAGTTTATTGGGGGCTAGCGGGAGCTCCTACAATGCGCAGTTCTTC. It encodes CASSLLGASGSSYNAQFF.

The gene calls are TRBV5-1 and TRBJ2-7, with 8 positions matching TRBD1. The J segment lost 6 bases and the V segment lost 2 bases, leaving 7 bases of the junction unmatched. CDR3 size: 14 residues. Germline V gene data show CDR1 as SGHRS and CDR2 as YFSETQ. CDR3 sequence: CASSFGDTGGEQYF. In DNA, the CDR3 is TGCGCCAGCAGCTTCGGTGATACAGGGGGCGAGCAGTACTTC. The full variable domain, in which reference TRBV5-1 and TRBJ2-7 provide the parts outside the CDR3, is KAGVTQTPRYLIKTRGQQVTLSCSPISGHRSVSWYQQTPGQGLQFLFEYFSETQRNKGNFPGRFSGRQFSNSRSEMNVSTLELGDSALYLCASSFGDTGGEQYFGPGTRLTVT.

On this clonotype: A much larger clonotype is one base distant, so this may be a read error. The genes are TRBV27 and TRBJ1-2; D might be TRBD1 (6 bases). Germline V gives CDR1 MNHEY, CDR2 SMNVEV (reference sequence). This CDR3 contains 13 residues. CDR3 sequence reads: CANSPQGRGGYTF. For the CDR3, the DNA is TGTGCCAACAGTCCCCAGGGGAGAGGAGGCTACACCTTC.

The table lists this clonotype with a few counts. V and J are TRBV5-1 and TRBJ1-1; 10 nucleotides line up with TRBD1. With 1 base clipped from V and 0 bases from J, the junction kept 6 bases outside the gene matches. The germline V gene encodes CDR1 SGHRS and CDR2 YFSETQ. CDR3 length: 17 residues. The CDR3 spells CASSLRGTGDMNTEAFF. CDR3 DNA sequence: TGCGCCAGCAGCTTGCGCGGGACAGGGGATATGAACACTGAAGCTTTCTTT.

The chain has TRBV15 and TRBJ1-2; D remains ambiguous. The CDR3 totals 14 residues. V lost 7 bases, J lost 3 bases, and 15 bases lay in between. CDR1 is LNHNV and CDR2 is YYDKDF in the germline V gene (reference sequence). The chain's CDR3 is CATNSYIGDYGYTF. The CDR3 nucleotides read TGTGCCACCAACAGCTACATCGGGGACTATGGCTACACCTTC.

DNA of the CDR3: TGTGCCAGCTCAAGCGAATTGAACAGGAACACTGAAGCTTTCTTT. Its protein is CASSSELNRNTEAFF. This chain uses TRBV18 with TRBJ1-1; D not certain. There are 15 residues in the CDR3. Germline CDR1 reads KGHSH; CDR2 reads LQKENI. Deletions cut 5 bases from V and 1 base from J, with 14 bases between. Together with reference TRBV18 and TRBJ1-1, the CDR3 gives the full variable domain: NAGVMQNPRHLVRRRGQEARLRCSPMKGHSHVYWYRQLPEEGLKFMVYLQKENIIDESGMPKERFSAEFPKEGPSILRIQQVVRGDSAAYFCASSSELNRNTEAFFGQGTRLTVV.

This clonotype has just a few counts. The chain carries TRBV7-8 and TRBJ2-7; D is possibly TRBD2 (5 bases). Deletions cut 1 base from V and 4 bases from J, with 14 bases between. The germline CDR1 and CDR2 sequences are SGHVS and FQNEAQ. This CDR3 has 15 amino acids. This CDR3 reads CASSLGSGPGYEQYF. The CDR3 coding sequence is TGTGCCAGCAGCTTAGGAAGCGGCCCTGGTTACGAGCAGTACTTC.

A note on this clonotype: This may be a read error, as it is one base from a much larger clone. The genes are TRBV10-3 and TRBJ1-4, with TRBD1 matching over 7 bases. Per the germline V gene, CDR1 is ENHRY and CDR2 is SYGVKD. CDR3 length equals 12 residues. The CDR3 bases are TGTGCCATCATCACAGGGGAAGAAAAACGGTTTTTT. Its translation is CAIITGEEKRFF.

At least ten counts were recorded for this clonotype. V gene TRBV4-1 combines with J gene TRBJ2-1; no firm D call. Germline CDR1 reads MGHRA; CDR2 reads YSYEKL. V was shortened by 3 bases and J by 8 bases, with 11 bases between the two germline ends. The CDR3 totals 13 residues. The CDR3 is CASSQVIVYEQFF. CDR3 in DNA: TGCGCCAGCAGCCAGGTAATTGTATATGAGCAGTTCTTC.

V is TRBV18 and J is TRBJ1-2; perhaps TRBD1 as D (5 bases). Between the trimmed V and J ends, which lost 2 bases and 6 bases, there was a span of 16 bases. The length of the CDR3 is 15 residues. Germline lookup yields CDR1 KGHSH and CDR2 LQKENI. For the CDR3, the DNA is TGTGCCAGCTCACCATTGGGACCCAATCCGGATGGCTACACCTTC. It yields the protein CASSPLGPNPDGYTF. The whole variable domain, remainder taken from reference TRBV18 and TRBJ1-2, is NAGVMQNPRHLVRRRGQEARLRCSPMKGHSHVYWYRQLPEEGLKFMVYLQKENIIDESGMPKERFSAEFPKEGPSILRIQQVVRGDSAAYFCASSPLGPNPDGYTFGSGTRLTVV.

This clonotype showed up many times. The chain's CDR3 is CASSSQGTSGVGQYF. In DNA form, the CDR3 reads TGTGCCAGCAGTTCTCAAGGGACTAGCGGGGTAGGGCAGTACTTC. The chain uses TRBV6-6 and TRBJ2-7; 13 nucleotides line up with TRBD2. Trimming took 4 bases from V and 9 from J; bases not matched to a gene: 9. CDR1 and CDR2 (germline): MNHNY, SVGAGI (reference sequence). The CDR3 sequence is 15 residues long.

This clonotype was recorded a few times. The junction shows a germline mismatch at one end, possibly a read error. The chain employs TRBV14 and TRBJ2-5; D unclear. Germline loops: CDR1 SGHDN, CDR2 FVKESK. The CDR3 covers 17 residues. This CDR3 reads CASSQESHSKYQEAQYF. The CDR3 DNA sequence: TGTGCCAGCAGCCAAGAATCGCACAGCAAATATCAAGAGGCCCAGTACTTC.

The CDR3 region is CASSLATVRAGGSSYEQYF. The CDR3 DNA reads as TGCGCCAGCAGCTTGGCCACTGTTCGGGCAGGGGGAAGCTCCTACGAGCAGTACTTC. This chain uses TRBV5-1 with TRBJ2-7, with 7 bases aligning to TRBD1. V shed 0 bases, J shed 0 bases, and the junction held 15 bases outside the gene matches. There are 19 residues in the CDR3. Germline V CDR1 and CDR2: SGHRS, YFSETQ.

CDR3 in DNA: TGTGCCAGCAGCCCCCATGGGACTATCCAAGAGACCCAGTACTTC. Residues: CASSPHGTIQETQYF. The rearrangement links TRBV7-8 to TRBJ2-5; TRBD2 aligns across 7 bases. Germline V gene lookup returns CDR1 SGHVS and CDR2 FQNEAQ. Trimming removed 5 bases from V and 1 base from J; junction bases left unmatched: 7. This CDR3 contains 15 residues.

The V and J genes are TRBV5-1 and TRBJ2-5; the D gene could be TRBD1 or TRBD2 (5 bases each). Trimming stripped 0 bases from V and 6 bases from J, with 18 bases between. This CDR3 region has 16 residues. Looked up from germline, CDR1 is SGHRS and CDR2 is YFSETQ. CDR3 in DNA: TGCGCCAGCAGCTTGGGGGTCGGGACCACGGGGAAGACCCAGTACTTC. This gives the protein CASSLGVGTTGKTQYF.

CDR3 nucleotide sequence: TGTGCCAGCAGTGAGGACAGGGAAGGGGATACGCAGTATTTT. Its protein product is CASSEDREGDTQYF. The chain is built from TRBV2 and TRBJ2-3; TRBD1 matches at 8 bases. From germline, CDR1 is SNHLY and CDR2 FYNNEI. The V and J ends lost 3 bases and 6 bases, in that order; junction bases with no gene match: 5. The length of the CDR3 is 14 residues.

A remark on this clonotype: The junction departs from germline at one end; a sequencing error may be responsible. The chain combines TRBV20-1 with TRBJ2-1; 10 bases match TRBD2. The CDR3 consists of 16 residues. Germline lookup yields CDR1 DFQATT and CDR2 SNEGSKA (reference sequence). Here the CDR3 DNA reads TGCGGTGCTAGTAAGGGACTAGCGCTCTCCTACAATGAGCAGTTCTTC. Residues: CGASKGLALSYNEQFF.

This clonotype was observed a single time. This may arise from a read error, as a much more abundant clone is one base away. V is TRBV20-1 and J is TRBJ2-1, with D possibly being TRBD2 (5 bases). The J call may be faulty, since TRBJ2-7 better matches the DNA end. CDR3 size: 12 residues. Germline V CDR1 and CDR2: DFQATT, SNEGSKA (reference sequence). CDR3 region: CSAARTYNEQYF. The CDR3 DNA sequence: TGCAGTGCTGCCCGGACTTACAATGAGCAGTACTTC.

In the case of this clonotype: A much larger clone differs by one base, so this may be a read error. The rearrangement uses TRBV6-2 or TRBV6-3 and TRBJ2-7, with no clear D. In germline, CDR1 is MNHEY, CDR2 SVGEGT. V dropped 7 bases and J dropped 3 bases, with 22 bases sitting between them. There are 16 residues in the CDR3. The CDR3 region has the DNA TGTGCCAGCACCATATCCCTCGGGCAGAACAACTACGAGCAGTACTTC. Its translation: CASTISLGQNNYEQYF.

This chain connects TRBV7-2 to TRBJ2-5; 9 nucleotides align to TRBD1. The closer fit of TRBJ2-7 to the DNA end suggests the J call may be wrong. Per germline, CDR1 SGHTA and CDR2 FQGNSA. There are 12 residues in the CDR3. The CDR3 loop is CAIRTGAYEQYF. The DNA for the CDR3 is TGTGCCATCAGGACAGGGGCCTACGAGCAGTACTTC.

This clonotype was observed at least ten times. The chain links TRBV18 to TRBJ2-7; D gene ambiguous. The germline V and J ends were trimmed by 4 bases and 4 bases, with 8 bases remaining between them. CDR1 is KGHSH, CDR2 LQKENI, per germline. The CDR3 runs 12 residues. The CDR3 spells CASSREEYEQYF. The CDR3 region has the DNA TGTGCCAGCTCACGAGAAGAATACGAGCAGTACTTC.

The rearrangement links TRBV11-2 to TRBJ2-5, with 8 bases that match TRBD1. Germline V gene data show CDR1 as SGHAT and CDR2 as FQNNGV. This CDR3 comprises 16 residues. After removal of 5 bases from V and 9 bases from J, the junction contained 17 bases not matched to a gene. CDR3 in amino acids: CASSLWTGTLQVAQYF. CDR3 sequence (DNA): TGTGCCAGCAGCCTTTGGACAGGGACCTTGCAAGTTGCCCAGTACTTC.

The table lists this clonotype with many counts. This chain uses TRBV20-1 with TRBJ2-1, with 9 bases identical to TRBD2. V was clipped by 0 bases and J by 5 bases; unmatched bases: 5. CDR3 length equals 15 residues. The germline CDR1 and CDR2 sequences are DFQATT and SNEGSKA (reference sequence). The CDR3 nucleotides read TGCAGTGCTAGAGATAAGCGCGGGAGGGACAATGAGCAGTTCTTC. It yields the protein CSARDKRGRDNEQFF.

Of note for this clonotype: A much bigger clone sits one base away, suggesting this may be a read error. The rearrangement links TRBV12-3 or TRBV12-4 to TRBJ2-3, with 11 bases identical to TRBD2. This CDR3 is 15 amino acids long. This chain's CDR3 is CASSFSGGARDAQYF. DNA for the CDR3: TGTGCCAGCAGCTTTAGCGGGGGGGCAAGAGATGCGCAGTATTTT.

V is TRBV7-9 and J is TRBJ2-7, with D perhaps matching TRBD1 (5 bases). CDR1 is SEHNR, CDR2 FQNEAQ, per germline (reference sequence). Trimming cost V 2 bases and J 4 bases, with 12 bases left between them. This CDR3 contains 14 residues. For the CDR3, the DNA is TGTGCCAGCAGCTTATCAATCCAGGGATACGAGCAGTACTTC. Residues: CASSLSIQGYEQYF.